This T cell receptor (beta chain) is from a study of T-cell memory formation after mild COVID-19. Study observations and caveats: The pre-infection memory compartment contained some responding clones, suggesting cross-reactive memory joined. Day 15 to 85 contracting clones showed balanced CD4/CD8; day 15 to 37 expanders favored CD4+. Second-wave clones reaching peak frequency on day 37 lacked confirmed SARS-CoV-2 specificity.

A remark on this clonotype: Its antigen is as yet unknown.

Via MiXCR, TCRdb re-called the 5' RACE reads, giving one row per CDR3 protein. The table records hundreds of thousands of distinct CDR3 sequences, roughly 17% of them present only once. Trimming removed 4 bases from V and 7 bases from J; junction bases left unmatched: 9. CDR3 length equals 16 residues. CDR1 and CDR2 from the germline V gene are MNHNS and SASEGT. Sample: PBMCs or a T cell subset sorted from them (not recorded which). The chain links TRBV6-1 to TRBJ1-6, with 8 bases that match TRBD1. This receptor was obtained from a man younger than 35 who had mild COVID-19 (a few samples of this study predate the infection). Cell type and time point are not known. DNA of the CDR3: TGTGCCAGCAGTGTGAGCAGGGGGCAGGAGAATTCACCCCTCCACTTT. Its protein is CASSVSRGQENSPLHF.